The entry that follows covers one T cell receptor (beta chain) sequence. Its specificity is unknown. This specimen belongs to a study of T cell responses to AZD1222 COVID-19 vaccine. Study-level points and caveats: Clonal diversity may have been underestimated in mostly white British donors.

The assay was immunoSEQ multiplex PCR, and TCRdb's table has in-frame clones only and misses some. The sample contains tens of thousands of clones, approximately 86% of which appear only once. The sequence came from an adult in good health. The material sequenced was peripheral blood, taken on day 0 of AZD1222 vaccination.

DNA of the CDR3: TGTGCCAGCAGCCAAGAATCTAGCGGGAGCTCCTACGAGCAGTACTTC. Translation gives CASSQESSGSSYEQYF. The chain is built from TRBV4-2 and TRBJ2-7; 10 bases match TRBD2. J lost 0 bases, V lost 0 bases, and 2 bases had no gene match. CDR1 LGHNA and CDR2 YNFKEQ come from the germline V gene. CDR3 length: 16 amino acids.